This T cell receptor beta chain was observed in a study of blood T cell repertoires in COVID-19. Study as a whole: Sites across the United States, Italy and Spain contributed samples from acute and convalescent COVID-19. From T cells, B-cell-depleted T cells, or PBMCs came the material, which was cDNA or gDNA.

The CDR3 is 15 amino acids. Germline CDR1 and CDR2: SGHRS and YFSETQ. Deletions cut 0 bases from V and 6 bases from J, with 12 bases between. The repertoire was sequenced with immunoSEQ multiplex PCR; TCRdb's copy has only in-frame clones and lacks some. Altogether around 120,000 clones are present, over 70% being singletons, with the ten largest covering just under 30%. The chain recombines TRBV5-1 with TRBJ2-2; D perhaps matches TRBD1 (6 bases). This receptor was obtained from a woman aged 65 to 85 with acute or convalescent COVID-19. The sample consisted of peripheral blood. The CDR3 loop is CASSLASGVPGELFF. The CDR3 DNA is TGCGCCAGCAGCTTGGCGTCAGGGGTGCCCGGGGAGCTGTTTTTT.